This T cell receptor beta chain comes out of a study of breast tumors, draining lymph nodes, adjacent tissues. Each CDR3 protein gets one entry after TCRdb re-called the multiplex PCR reads with MiXCR. There are about 53,000 distinct CDR3 sequences in the sample; under 50% occur only once, and approximately 10% lies in the top ten. Notes on the study in general: Compared with lymph nodes, tumors were less diverse; compared with nontumor tissue, more. Most tumor T cells seemingly derive from lymph node, then expand in tumor. Luminal-like breast cancer showed significantly higher tumor–nontumor repertoire similarity than basal-like. The lymph node origin of tumor T cells was framed as consistent with a hypothesis, not demonstrated.

A remark on this clonotype: Its target is not known.

This CDR3 spans 12 amino acids. Trimming took 4 bases from V and 4 from J, leaving 9 bases between them. Germline-derived CDR1 and CDR2 are SQVTM and ANQGSEA. This receptor was obtained from a female donor with breast cancer. Some clones in this sample may be carry-over from other donors' samples. The sequenced material came from breast tumor tissue. The chain has TRBV29-1 and TRBJ2-3, with D possibly being TRBD1 or TRBD2 (5 bases each). DNA for the CDR3: TGCAGCGTTGCCCGGGGCCCAGATACGCAGTATTTT. Its protein is CSVARGPDTQYF.